The present entry profiles one T cell receptor (beta chain) with its context. There is no known antigen for this receptor. No base quality values were provided; no much bigger clone lies one nucleotide off. This entry belongs to a study of blood T cell repertoires in COVID-19 (TCRdb year 2020). Context from the whole study: The collaborator samples originated in the United States, Italy and Spain and spanned the acute and convalescent phases of COVID-19. The prospective study material was composed of cDNA or gDNA derived from T cells, B-cell-depleted T cells, or PBMCs. Deeply sampled blood TCRbeta repertoires from subjects exposed to, actively infected with, or recovered from COVID-19 were included in the dataset. The repertoires were released in a freely available public database intended as a resource for research on the immune response to SARS-CoV-2. Samples were obtained from the ongoing ImmuneRACE study (first 160 participants) and from about 1,300 subjects provided by 6 global collaborators. A de-identified subject ID, COVID-19 status, age in years and sex were almost always included in the sample metadata. Where available, HLA class I and class II types were obtained from metadata supplied by the sample provider rather than from assay-based typing. The paper as a whole reports these results and caveats: The quantity of clinical and demographic metadata differed by source and by participant and was supplied without curation.

The collaborating institutions used their own protocols to collect whole blood in K2EDTA tubes. For TCRbeta analysis, collaborators shipped samples in one of three forms: frozen whole blood, isolated PBMCs, or DNA extracted from either of those sample types. Trimming removed 3 bases from V and 7 bases from J; the gene matches leave 9 bases unexplained. The CDR3 runs 17 amino acids, cysteine and phenylalanine included. The read is trimmed to its CDR3 DNA, 51 bases read in frame from base 1. From the germline V gene, CDR1 is SGHRS and CDR2 is YFSETQ. TCRbeta CDR3 regions were amplified from genomic DNA by means of the immunoSEQ Assay, a bias-controlled multiplex PCR. In the paper's pipeline: Nucleated cell counts per sample were estimated from amplification of reference gene primers within the assay. To quantify the absolute abundance of each unique TCRbeta CDR3 rearrangement, sequence reads were collapsed and filtered. Productive Simpson clonality was computed per sample as the square root of Simpson's diversity index over productive rearrangements. TCRdb retrieved this table from immuneACCESS and kept in-frame rearrangements only. Not all clones are present; in checked studies, unresolved V genes account for under half, and no reason is known for the remainder. V, J and clone size reflect that table, while D and trimming were determined from the DNA. This sample holds 140,000 or so clones; 82% were observed only once. Jointly, the top ten make up less than 5% of the sample.

Sequencing used peripheral blood. The clonotype comes from a woman aged 80 or over with acute or convalescent COVID-19. The sequence links TRBV5-1 to TRBJ2-1; 14 bases in between match TRBD2. The DNA reads TGCGCCAGCAGCTGGGGAGGGACTAGCGGGAGAACAAATGAGCAGTTCTTC. This gives the protein CASSWGGTSGRTNEQFF.